These 26 T cell receptor beta chains were sequenced from one sample in a study of OX40 agonist ivuxolimab in advanced cancers. Clones were sequenced by immunoSEQ multiplex PCR, and TCRdb holds only the in-frame ones, with some missing. This table holds 70,000 or so clones, roughly 84% found once. The sample here was CD4+ or CD8+ T cells sorted from blood, taken in a trial of the OX40 agonist ivuxolimab. These receptors came from an adult with an advanced solid tumor such as melanoma, head and neck, liver or kidney cancer.

This clone appeared a few times. The chain uses TRBV7-9 and TRBJ2-7, with D maybe TRBD2 (5 bases). The CDR3 spans 12 residues. Germline CDR1 SEHNR, CDR2 FQNEAQ (reference sequence). Trimming stripped 2 bases from V and 7 bases from J, with 9 bases between. The CDR3 loop is CASSLTSGEQYF. The CDR3 nucleotides read TGTGCCAGCAGCTTAACCTCGGGAGAGCAGTACTTC.

This chain joins TRBV6-1 and TRBJ1-5, with D hard to call. V was shortened by 4 bases and J by 2 bases, with 6 bases between the two germline ends. In germline, CDR1 is MNHNS, CDR2 SASEGT. The CDR3 is made up of 13 amino acids. The CDR3, as DNA: TGTGCCAGCAGTGTTACGCGCAATCAGCCCCAGCATTTT. Translation: CASSVTRNQPQHF.

The chain uses TRBV18 and TRBJ1-1; TRBD1 might be the D (5 bases). V gave up 5 bases and J gave up 6 bases, with 19 bases separating them. The germline V gene has CDR1 KGHSH and CDR2 LQKENI. This CDR3 contains 15 residues. CDR3 in amino acids: CASSSPLRGRAEAFF. The CDR3 nucleotides read TGTGCCAGCTCAAGCCCCCTCCGGGGGAGGGCTGAAGCTTTCTTT.

This chain links TRBV4-3 with TRBJ1-4, with D perhaps matching TRBD1 (5 bases). The germline V and J ends were trimmed by 1 base and 11 bases, with 14 bases remaining between them. Per the germline V gene, CDR1 is LGHNA and CDR2 is YSLEER. The CDR3 sequence is 14 residues long. CDR3 bases: TGCGCCAGCAGCCAAGGGGGCCCCGGCCCCAAACTGTTTTTT. Amino acids: CASSQGGPGPKLFF.

This chain joins TRBV27 and TRBJ1-3; D is perhaps TRBD1 (5 bases). The germline V gene encodes CDR1 MNHEY and CDR2 SMNVEV (reference sequence). The V and J ends lost 0 bases and 3 bases respectively, with 9 bases between them. The CDR3 is 15 amino acids. CDR3 loop: CASSLSGASGNTIYF. The CDR3, as DNA: TGTGCCAGCAGTTTATCAGGGGCCAGTGGAAACACCATATATTTT.

The CDR3 DNA sequence: TGTGCCAGCTCACCACCCGGACAGGGAAACACCGGGGAGCTGTTTTTT. Its protein is CASSPPGQGNTGELFF. The V call is TRBV18, the J call TRBJ2-2, with 8 bases aligning to TRBD1. J gave up 2 bases and V 0 bases, and 2 bases lay outside the gene matches. Germline CDR1 is KGHSH and CDR2 is LQKENI. This CDR3 is built from 16 residues.

The chain couples TRBV11-2 to TRBJ2-7; D may be TRBD1 (6 bases). CDR1 and CDR2 from the germline V gene are SGHAT and FQNNGV. The V end lost 5 bases, the J end lost 7 bases, and 15 bases lay between the germline ends. This CDR3 comprises 13 residues. CDR3 region: CASSTGQYGEQYF. The CDR3 nucleotides read TGTGCCAGCAGCACAGGACAGTACGGTGAGCAGTACTTC.

V and J are TRBV2 and TRBJ1-2, with TRBD1 matching 7 bases. Germline V gene data show CDR1 as SNHLY and CDR2 as FYNNEI. With 5 bases clipped from V and 8 bases from J, the junction kept 11 bases outside the gene matches. The CDR3 totals 14 residues. CDR3 in amino acids: CASSLIDRDGGYTF. CDR3 coding DNA: TGTGCCAGCAGTCTGATCGACAGGGATGGAGGCTACACCTTC.

The chain recombines TRBV7-9 with TRBJ2-5; 14 bases are shared with TRBD2. The V gene's germline CDR1 is SEHNR and CDR2 FQNEAQ (reference sequence). V lost 4 bases and J lost 7; bases outside the gene matches: 5. The CDR3 has 15 amino acids. The CDR3 region is CASSSSGTSGGTQYF. In DNA form, the CDR3 reads TGTGCCAGCAGCTCCTCCGGGACTAGCGGGGGGACCCAGTACTTC.

The rearrangement joins TRBV7-2 to TRBJ2-1; unclear D gene. The CDR3 is 13 residues long. Trimming removed 2 bases at V and 2 bases at J, with 4 bases between. Germline V lookup: CDR1 SGHTA, CDR2 FQGNSA. DNA of the CDR3: TGTGCCAGCAGCTTAAACGCCTACAATGAGCAGTTCTTC. Amino acids: CASSLNAYNEQFF.

The chain couples TRBV28 to TRBJ1-5, with 7 bases that match TRBD1. With 11 bases clipped from V and 4 bases from J, the junction kept 14 bases outside the gene matches. This CDR3 spans 15 amino acids. The germline V gene has CDR1 MDHEN and CDR2 SYDVKM. The CDR3 DNA sequence: TGTGCCCACCGATTACGCGACAGGGAAAATCAGCCCCAGCATTTT. Protein product: CAHRLRDRENQPQHF.

The CDR3 DNA reads TGTGCCAGTAGTAACATTTTCGAGCAGTTCTTC. This codes for CASSNIFEQFF. V and J are TRBV19 and TRBJ2-1; D unclear. This CDR3 spans 11 amino acids. The ends were cut back, 4 bases at V and 10 bases at J, with 8 bases in the middle. Germline assignment: CDR1 LNHDA and CDR2 SQIVND (reference sequence).

This chain uses TRBV11-2 with TRBJ2-2, with 8 bases aligning to TRBD2. Germline V gives CDR1 SGHAT, CDR2 FQNNGV. CDR3 length: 16 residues. V lost 1 base to trimming and J lost 5 bases; unmatched junction nucleotides: 6. The chain's CDR3 is CASSLAGGYYTGELFF. The CDR3 nucleotides read TGTGCCAGCAGCTTAGCGGGAGGGTATTATACCGGGGAGCTGTTTTTT.

The rearrangement uses TRBV7-9 and TRBJ2-1; D gene uncertain. V gave up 4 bases and J gave up 0 bases, with 13 bases separating them. CDR3 length: 16 amino acids. Looked up from germline, CDR1 is SEHNR and CDR2 is FQNEAQ (reference sequence). This CDR3 is CASSSPDVYSYNEQFF. The CDR3, as DNA: TGTGCCAGCAGCTCCCCGGACGTATACTCCTACAATGAGCAGTTCTTC.

The chain uses TRBV30 and TRBJ2-1; 10 bases align to TRBD2. The germline V gene encodes CDR1 GTSNPN and CDR2 SVGIG (reference sequence). Trimming cost V 4 bases and J 7 bases; bases outside gene matches: 16. This CDR3 has 17 amino acids. CDR3 DNA: TGTGCCTGGACCTCACGCCTCGGGCTAGCGGGAGATAATGAGCAGTTCTTC. Translation: CAWTSRLGLAGDNEQFF.

A single count supports this clone. The chain employs TRBV7-2 and TRBJ2-1; TRBD2 matches 12 bases. The CDR3 is made up of 16 amino acids. V shed 5 bases, J shed 4 bases, and the junction held 6 bases outside the gene matches. Germline CDR1 SGHTA, CDR2 FQGNSA. The CDR3 loop reads CASSTRTSGAYNEQFF. In DNA form, the CDR3 reads TGTGCCAGCAGCACAAGGACTAGCGGGGCTTACAATGAGCAGTTCTTC.

The V gene is TRBV28, the J gene TRBJ2-6; D perhaps matches TRBD2 (6 bases). The CDR3 runs 13 residues. Germline values: CDR1 MDHEN, CDR2 SYDVKM. Trimming removed 10 bases from V and 4 bases from J, with 11 bases in between. CDR3 loop: CATGRTGANVLTF. The CDR3 DNA is TGTGCCACGGGGAGGACCGGGGCCAACGTCCTGACTTTC.

This clone has a handful of counts. The junction does not match germline at one end; this may be a read error. J is TRBJ2-4 and V is TRBV5-1; 12 positions match TRBD1. The CDR3 covers 15 residues. The germline gives CDR1 SGHRS, CDR2 YFSETQ. In nucleotides, the CDR3 is TGCGCCAGCAGCTTTGCCGGGACAGGGGGCGAAAGGTGGAACTTC. This codes for CASSFAGTGGERWNF.

The chain links TRBV7-2 to TRBJ1-5; 7 nucleotides line up with TRBD1. This CDR3 has 15 amino acids. V gave up 5 bases and J gave up 5 bases; unmatched junction bases: 9. Germline V gives CDR1 SGHTA, CDR2 FQGNSA. The CDR3 here is CASSPDRAWDQPQHF. The CDR3 region has the DNA TGTGCCAGCAGCCCCGACAGGGCGTGGGATCAGCCCCAGCATTTT.

The chain is built from TRBV6-5 and TRBJ2-1, with D possibly matching TRBD1 (5 bases). The V gene's germline CDR1 is MNHEY and CDR2 SVGAGI. The V end lost 2 bases, the J end lost 7 bases, and 18 bases lay between the germline ends. The CDR3 covers 16 residues. The chain's CDR3 is CASSYRTGDVVNEQFF. As DNA, the CDR3 is TGTGCCAGCAGTTACCGAACAGGTGACGTTGTGAATGAGCAGTTCTTC.

The V gene is TRBV6-6, the J gene TRBJ2-7; either TRBD1 or TRBD2 may supply D (5 bases each). This CDR3 is 13 amino acids long. Germline-derived CDR1 and CDR2 are MNHNY and SVGAGI (reference sequence). The V end was cut by 6 bases, the J end by 2 bases, with 11 bases between. The CDR3 sequence is CASRVRGAYEQYF. CDR3 bases: TGTGCCAGCAGAGTTAGGGGAGCCTACGAGCAGTACTTC.

The chain has TRBV5-4 and TRBJ1-2; TRBD1 agrees at 10 bases. The V gene end was trimmed by 4 bases and the J gene end by 0 bases; junction bases not matched to a gene: 6. CDR1 is SGHNT and CDR2 is YYREEE in the germline V gene (reference sequence). CDR3 length: 16 amino acids. The CDR3 sequence is CASSRDRGSANYGYTF. The CDR3 nucleotides read TGTGCCAGCAGCCGGGACAGGGGAAGCGCTAACTATGGCTACACCTTC.

This clone appeared a single time. V usage is TRBV10-3 and J usage is TRBJ2-1, with D perhaps TRBD1 or TRBD2 (5 bases each). The CDR3 contains 13 residues. Trimming took off 9 bases at V and 6 bases at J, with 15 bases between the two ends. CDR1 is ENHRY and CDR2 is SYGVKD in the germline V gene. CDR3 sequence: CAIRPHGTNEQFF. CDR3 in DNA: TGTGCCATACGACCCCACGGGACCAATGAGCAGTTCTTC.

J is TRBJ1-6 and V is TRBV19; D uncertain. The CDR3 has 14 residues. Trimming shortened V by 4 bases and J by 7 bases, and 11 bases separated the two germline ends. The germline CDR1 and CDR2 sequences are LNHDA and SQIVND (reference sequence). The DNA of the CDR3 is TGTGCCAGTAGTAAGGGTGCCTTAAATTCACCCCTCCACTTT. This gives the protein CASSKGALNSPLHF.

The rearrangement joins TRBV7-9 to TRBJ1-2; no clear D. Trimming took off 5 bases at V and 7 bases at J, with 14 bases between the two ends. The germline V gene encodes CDR1 SEHNR and CDR2 FQNEAQ (reference sequence). The CDR3 has 13 amino acids. Here the CDR3 DNA reads TGTGCCAGCAGCCCCCGCATCTCATCTGGCTACACCTTC. It encodes CASSPRISSGYTF.

This clone was seen more than once but under ten times. The V call is TRBV6-5, the J call TRBJ1-1, with TRBD1 identical over 8 bases. V was clipped by 5 bases and J by 10 bases; unmatched bases: 9. The CDR3 extends over 13 amino acids. CDR1 MNHEY and CDR2 SVGAGI come from the germline V gene. CDR3 bases: TGTGCCAGCAGTGATGACGGGACAGGAGGAGCTTTCTTT. Its protein product is CASSDDGTGGAFF.